These T cell receptor beta chains were read from a single sample in a study of patients and donors after allogeneic stem cell transplantation. TCRdb itself ran the RT-PCR reads through MiXCR, one entry per CDR3 protein. This table has about 410,000 distinct CDR3 sequences, about a sixth appearing once. Sequencing was performed on blood, either unsorted or a sorted T cell fraction (not recorded which). All receptors come from a human donor who was either an allogeneic HSCT recipient or a stem cell or donor lymphocyte infusion donor (not recorded which). It is not recorded whose cells these are; they may come from a transplant donor. The CDR3 runs from the conserved cysteine through the conserved F or W. D genes are given only for firm matches. Clone size is not always given. Where it is, it says once, few, many or a class for expanded clones.

clone_size	v_call	d_call	j_call	cdr3_aa	cdr3_nt
few	TRBV5-6	TRBD1	TRBJ2-5	CASSGDRVIGETQYF	TGTGCCAGCAGCGGGGACAGGGTTATCGGGGAGACCCAGTACTTC
NA	TRBV7-6	NA	TRBJ2-5	CASSPMAADQETQYF	TGTGCCAGCAGCCCCATGGCGGCAGACCAAGAGACCCAGTACTTC
NA	TRBV5-4	TRBD1	TRBJ1-1	CASSSLTGDTEAFF	TGTGCCAGCAGCTCCCTTACAGGGGACACTGAAGCTTTCTTT
few	TRBV3-1	TRBD1	TRBJ2-6	CASSRLPGQGLIGSGANVLTF	TGTGCCAGCAGCCGATTACCGGGACAGGGGCTCATTGGTTCTGGGGCCAACGTCCTGACTTTC
NA	TRBV7-9	NA	TRBJ1-2	CASSPMGDYGYTF	TGTGCCAGCAGCCCGATGGGGGACTATGGCTACACCTTC
few	TRBV2	NA	TRBJ2-1	CAHTRGREVSYNEQFF	TGTGCCCACACCAGGGGGCGGGAGGTCTCCTACAATGAGCAGTTCTTC
NA	TRBV5-1	TRBD1	TRBJ2-7	CASSWGGQGSAGLQSEQYF	TGCGCCAGCAGCTGGGGGGGACAGGGGTCTGCGGGACTACAATCCGAGCAGTACTTC
many	TRBV12-3/TRBV12-4	NA	TRBJ2-7	CASSFSLGKVQYF	TGTGCCAGCAGTTTCAGTTTGGGAAAGGTGCAGTACTTC
NA	TRBV20-1	TRBD2	TRBJ2-1	CSASSGRNNEQFF	TGCAGTGCTAGCAGCGGGAGAAACAATGAGCAGTTCTTC
NA	TRBV4-1	NA	TRBJ1-3	CASSRLQGPGNTIYF	TGCGCCAGCAGCCGCTTACAGGGCCCTGGAAACACCATATATTTT
many	TRBV12-3/TRBV12-4	TRBD2	TRBJ2-1	CASRRISGRPPFF	TGTGCCAGCAGAAGAATTAGCGGGAGGCCCCCGTTCTTC
NA	TRBV4-3	NA	TRBJ2-3	CASSERGESTDTQYF	TGCGCCAGCAGCGAGAGAGGGGAGAGCACAGATACGCAGTATTTT
NA	TRBV7-2	TRBD1	TRBJ1-1	CASARQGLNTEAFF	TGTGCCAGCGCCCGACAGGGCCTGAACACTGAAGCTTTCTTT
many	TRBV7-8	NA	TRBJ1-2	CASSYRVVGSYGYTF	TGTGCCAGCAGCTATCGAGTCGTAGGGAGCTATGGCTACACCTTC
NA	TRBV6-1	NA	TRBJ1-2	CASSRGSGWVYGYTF	TGTGCCAGCAGTCGAGGGAGTGGATGGGTCTATGGCTACACCTTC
few	TRBV20-1	NA	TRBJ1-1	CSAPDRSAGPEAFF	TGCAGTGCACCCGACAGGTCTGCTGGCCCTGAAGCTTTCTTT
few	TRBV12-3/TRBV12-4	NA	TRBJ1-3	CASSLFGFRGNTIYF	TGTGCCAGCAGTCTATTTGGATTTCGAGGAAACACCATATATTTT
NA	TRBV20-1	NA	TRBJ2-1	CSARPLLGVYNEQFF	TGCAGTGCTAGACCTCTTTTGGGAGTATACAATGAGCAGTTCTTC
many	TRBV12-3/TRBV12-4	NA	TRBJ1-1	CASSPTGHGRGEAFF	TGTGCCAGCAGTCCTACAGGACACGGGAGGGGTGAAGCTTTCTTT
many	TRBV3-1	NA	TRBJ2-3	CASSQGPGGNTDTQYF	TGTGCCAGCAGCCAAGGCCCCGGGGGTAACACAGATACGCAGTATTTT
NA	TRBV27	NA	TRBJ2-2	CASSLSTGSAGELFF	TGTGCCAGCAGTTTATCCACGGGTTCGGCCGGGGAGCTGTTTTTT
few	TRBV15	NA	TRBJ2-7	CATSTPQGYSYEQYF	TGTGCCACCAGCACCCCCCAAGGCTACTCCTACGAGCAGTACTTC
NA	TRBV20-1	NA	TRBJ2-1	CSARDPGVTYNEQFF	TGCAGTGCTAGAGACCCGGGAGTAACCTACAATGAGCAGTTCTTC
few	TRBV11-2	NA	TRBJ2-5	CASSLKGVGTQYF	TGTGCCAGCAGCTTGAAAGGCGTCGGGACCCAGTACTTC
few	TRBV12-3/TRBV12-4	TRBD2	TRBJ2-1	CASSSRGSGSPFNEQFF	TGTGCCAGCAGTTCCCGTGGTAGCGGGAGCCCATTCAATGAGCAGTTCTTC
NA	TRBV13	TRBD1	TRBJ2-7	CASSLGQVTPNEQYF	TGTGCCAGCAGCCTCGGACAGGTTACTCCCAACGAGCAGTACTTC
NA	TRBV30	NA	TRBJ1-1	CAWKNGAGMVNTEAFF	TGTGCGTGGAAGAACGGGGCCGGGATGGTGAACACTGAAGCTTTCTTT
few	TRBV20-1	NA	TRBJ1-5	CSAYRQPPQHF	TGCAGTGCTTACCGTCAACCGCCCCAGCATTTT
NA	TRBV6-5	NA	TRBJ2-3	CASSYSSFTDTQYF	TGTGCCAGCAGTTACTCGTCCTTTACAGATACGCAGTATTTT
NA	TRBV7-9	NA	TRBJ1-2	CASSLLRANGYTF	TGTGCCAGCAGCTTATTGAGGGCCAACGGCTACACCTTC
NA	TRBV5-6	NA	TRBJ1-5	CASSLAGKGQPQHF	TGTGCCAGCAGCTTGGCGGGGAAGGGTCAGCCCCAGCATTTT
NA	TRBV19	NA	TRBJ2-2	CASSISFTGELFF	TGTGCCAGTAGTATTTCCTTTACCGGGGAGCTGTTTTTT